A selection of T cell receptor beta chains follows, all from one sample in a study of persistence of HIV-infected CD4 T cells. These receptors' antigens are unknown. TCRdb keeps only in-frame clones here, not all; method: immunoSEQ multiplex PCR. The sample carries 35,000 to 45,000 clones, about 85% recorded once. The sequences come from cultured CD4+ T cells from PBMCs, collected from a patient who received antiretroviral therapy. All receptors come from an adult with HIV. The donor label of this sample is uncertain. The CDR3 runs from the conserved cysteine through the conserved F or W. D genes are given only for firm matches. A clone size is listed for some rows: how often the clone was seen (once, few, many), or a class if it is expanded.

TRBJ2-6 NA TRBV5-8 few CASSLGQFSGANVLTF TGTGCCAGCAGCTTGGGACAGTTCTCTGGGGCCAACGTCCTGACTTTC
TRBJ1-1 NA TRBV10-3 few CAISEVGQNTEAFF TGTGCCATCAGTGAGGTCGGACAGAACACTGAAGCTTTCTTT
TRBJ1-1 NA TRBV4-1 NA CASSQVRQSGRMNTEAFF TGCGCCAGCAGCCAAGTACGCCAATCAGGGCGCATGAACACTGAAGCTTTCTTT
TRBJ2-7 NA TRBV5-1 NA CASSLGQGGGEQYF TGCGCCAGCAGCTTGGGACAGGGAGGAGGCGAGCAGTACTTC
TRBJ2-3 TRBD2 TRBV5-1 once CASSLGPIGRGDSTDTQYF TGCGCCAGCAGCTTGGGCCCGATCGGGCGGGGGGATAGCACAGATACGCAGTATTTT
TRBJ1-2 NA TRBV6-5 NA CASSHSIGGPYGYTF TGTGCCAGCAGCCACTCGATTGGGGGGCCCTATGGCTACACCTTC
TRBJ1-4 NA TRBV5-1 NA CASTSGVLDEKLFF TGCGCCAGCACCTCCGGGGTCTTGGATGAAAAACTGTTTTTT
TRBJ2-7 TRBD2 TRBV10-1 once CASSDVGRGDEQYF TGCGCCAGCAGTGATGTCGGGAGGGGCGACGAGCAGTACTTC
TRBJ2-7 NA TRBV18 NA CASSPITSLAYEQYF TGTGCCAGCTCACCAATCACTTCACTGGCCTACGAGCAGTACTTC
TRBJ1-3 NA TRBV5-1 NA CASSLAGSGNTIYF TGCGCCAGCAGCTTGGCAGGCTCTGGAAACACCATATATTTT
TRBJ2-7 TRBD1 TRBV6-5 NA CASSSTGGYEQYF TGTGCCAGCAGTAGCACAGGGGGCTACGAGCAGTACTTC
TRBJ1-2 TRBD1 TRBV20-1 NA CSASQTGDGGGYTF TGCAGTGCTAGTCAGACAGGGGACGGGGGTGGCTACACCTTC
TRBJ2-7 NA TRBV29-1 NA CSVEVTASYEQYF TGCAGCGTTGAAGTTACCGCCTCCTACGAGCAGTACTTC
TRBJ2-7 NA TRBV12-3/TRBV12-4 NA CASSPTGVVEQYF TGTGCCAGCAGCCCCACAGGAGTTGTAGAGCAGTACTTC
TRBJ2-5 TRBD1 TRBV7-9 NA CASSFYTGGETQYF TGTGCCAGCAGCTTCTATACAGGGGGAGAGACCCAGTACTTC
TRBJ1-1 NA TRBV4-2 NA CASSLAGASNTEAFF TGTGCCAGCAGCCTAGCCGGGGCCTCGAACACTGAAGCTTTCTTT
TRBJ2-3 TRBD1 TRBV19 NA CASTRTGVGTDTQYF TGTGCCAGTACCCGGACAGGGGTAGGGACAGATACGCAGTATTTT